These 27 T cell receptor beta chains originate from one sample sequenced in a study of blood T cell repertoires in COVID-19 (dated by TCRdb to 2019 to 2021). Libraries came from the immunoSEQ multiplex PCR assay. Not all clones reach the TCRdb copy of this immuneACCESS table, which keeps in-frame sequences only. Checked studies attribute under half of the gap to unresolved V genes and leave the rest unexplained. A total of 80,000 to 95,000 clones appear in this sample, around 85% of them only once. The top ten constitute roughly 15% of the sample. The sequenced sample consisted of peripheral blood. All receptors come from a woman in her 70s with acute or convalescent COVID-19.

The gene calls are TRBV27 and TRBJ1-6; possibly TRBD1 for D (6 bases). Trimming cost V 3 bases and J 0 bases, with 12 bases left between them. The CDR3 is 17 amino acids. Germline V gene lookup returns CDR1 MNHEY and CDR2 SMNVEV (reference sequence). This CDR3 reads CASSFRTASSYNSPLHF. CDR3 in DNA: TGTGCCAGCAGTTTCCGGACAGCGAGCTCCTATAATTCACCCCTCCACTTT.

This chain's CDR3 is CASSLDTGTSGKNIQYF. DNA of the CDR3: TGTGCCAGCAGCTTAGATACCGGGACTAGCGGCAAAAACATTCAGTACTTC. The chain carries TRBV7-9 and TRBJ2-4, with TRBD2 matching 11 bases. The V segment lost 1 base and the J segment 3 bases; nucleotides outside the gene matches: 5. This CDR3 spans 17 amino acids. Germline CDR1 is SEHNR and CDR2 is FQNEAQ (reference sequence).

This clone occurred a few times. V usage is TRBV6-5 and J usage is TRBJ2-5, with D perhaps TRBD1 (6 bases). The CDR3 length is 15 residues. The germline V gene has CDR1 MNHEY and CDR2 SVGAGI. Trimming took off 6 bases at V and 4 bases at J, with 18 bases between the two ends. This CDR3 is CASSRSGAGGETQYF. The CDR3 DNA reads TGTGCCAGCAGCCGATCAGGGGCTGGGGGAGAGACCCAGTACTTC.

This chain connects TRBV11-2 to TRBJ2-2; 11 nucleotides agree with TRBD2. Germline-derived CDR1 and CDR2 are SGHAT and FQNNGV. The CDR3 totals 17 residues. The V gene end was trimmed by 0 bases and the J gene end by 7 bases; junction bases not matched to a gene: 7. The CDR3 spells CASSLEGLAVGGGELFF. In nucleotides, the CDR3 is TGTGCCAGCAGCTTAGAGGGACTAGCGGTAGGGGGCGGGGAGCTGTTTTTT.

The V call is TRBV15, the J call TRBJ1-1; D is unresolved. There are 13 residues in the CDR3. V lost 0 bases to trimming and J lost 2 bases, with 4 bases between them. The germline V gene encodes CDR1 LNHNV and CDR2 YYDKDF (reference sequence). The CDR3 region is CATSRDTNTEAFF. The DNA for the CDR3 is TGTGCCACCAGCAGAGATACTAACACTGAAGCTTTCTTT.

The V gene is TRBV5-4, the J gene TRBJ2-1, with 7 bases fitting TRBD1. After removal of 4 bases from V and 2 bases from J, the junction contained 3 bases not matched to a gene. The germline gives CDR1 SGHNT, CDR2 YYREEE (reference sequence). The CDR3 consists of 14 residues. The CDR3 is CASSVGTAYNEQFF. CDR3 bases: TGTGCCAGCAGCGTCGGGACAGCCTACAATGAGCAGTTCTTC.

This sequence joins TRBV6-5 and TRBJ2-1; 7 bases are a match to TRBD1. The CDR3 spans 15 residues. In germline, CDR1 is MNHEY, CDR2 SVGAGI. V lost 6 bases to trimming and J lost 5 bases; unmatched junction nucleotides: 10. The CDR3 nucleotides read TGTGCCAGCAGATACAGGGGTCTTGGTGACAATGAGCAGTTCTTC. The encoded protein is CASRYRGLGDNEQFF.

The chain employs TRBV11-2 and TRBJ1-5; D is uncertain. V lost 1 base, J lost 3 bases, and 13 bases lay in between. Per germline, CDR1 SGHAT and CDR2 FQNNGV. This CDR3 has 16 residues. The CDR3 nucleotides read TGTGCCAGCAGCTTAGGAGTCCGGCGGAACAATCAGCCCCAGCATTTT. Protein sequence: CASSLGVRRNNQPQHF.

V and J are TRBV12-5 and TRBJ1-1, with 8 bases fitting TRBD1. The CDR3 extends over 17 amino acids. Germline V gene sequence: CDR1 LGHNT, CDR2 FRNRAP. Germline trimming cut 3 bases from V and 1 base from J; bases unmatched to any gene: 10. The CDR3 is CASGLVRQGTSNTEAFF. As DNA, the CDR3 is TGTGCTAGTGGTTTAGTCAGACAGGGGACCTCGAACACTGAAGCTTTCTTT.

CDR3 residues: CAISGTGFTEAFF. In nucleotides, the CDR3 is TGTGCCATCAGTGGGACAGGGTTCACTGAAGCTTTCTTT. The genes are TRBV10-3 and TRBJ1-1, with 8 bases fitting TRBD1. This CDR3 is 13 amino acids long. The V and J ends lost 4 bases and 4 bases, in that order; junction bases with no gene match: 2. CDR1 is ENHRY, CDR2 SYGVKD, per germline.

The CDR3 loop is CASSYPGRWENIQYF. CDR3 DNA sequence: TGTGCCAGCAGTTATCCAGGGAGGTGGGAAAACATTCAGTACTTC. The J gene is TRBJ2-4, the V gene TRBV28, with TRBD2 as a possible D gene (6 bases). The CDR3 consists of 15 residues. V gave up 4 bases and J gave up 5 bases, with 15 bases separating them. CDR1 and CDR2 from the germline V gene are MDHEN and SYDVKM.

V usage is TRBV6-4 and J usage is TRBJ2-1; 11 bases are shared with TRBD2. The CDR3 sequence is 16 residues long. V lost 3 bases and J lost 7; bases outside the gene matches: 8. CDR1 is MRHNA and CDR2 is SNTAGT in the germline V gene. The CDR3 DNA reads as TGTGCCAGCAGTGATATAGCGGGGGGGCAGTGGAATGAGCAGTTCTTC. Translated, it gives CASSDIAGGQWNEQFF.

This rearrangement joins TRBV19 to TRBJ2-3, with TRBD2 as a possible D gene (7 bases). Germline CDR1 reads LNHDA; CDR2 reads SQIVND (reference sequence). V lost 2 bases to trimming and J lost 6 bases, with 12 bases between them. This CDR3 is 14 amino acids long. The CDR3 reads CASSIREGVDTQYF. DNA of the CDR3: TGTGCCAGTAGTATAAGGGAGGGGGTGGATACGCAGTATTTT.

The V gene is TRBV6-5, the J gene TRBJ1-5; weak D call: TRBD1 (6 bases). There are 13 residues in the CDR3. V shed 6 bases and J shed 6 bases, with 12 bases lying between them. Germline V lookup: CDR1 MNHEY, CDR2 SVGAGI. CDR3 protein: CASSLRGIQPQHF. The CDR3 nucleotides are TGTGCCAGCAGCCTAAGGGGGATTCAGCCCCAGCATTTT.

The rearrangement uses TRBV14 and TRBJ2-5; possibly TRBD1 for D (6 bases). Germline values: CDR1 SGHDN, CDR2 FVKESK. V was clipped by 0 bases and J by 4 bases, with 9 bases between them. The CDR3 loop spans 14 amino acids. The CDR3 DNA reads TGTGCCAGCAGCCAAGAGGCAGGGGCAGAGACCCAGTACTTC. It is translated as CASSQEAGAETQYF.

V is TRBV4-1 and J is TRBJ1-2, with TRBD1 matching over 8 bases. CDR3 length: 16 amino acids. Germline assignment: CDR1 MGHRA and CDR2 YSYEKL. V lost 1 base to trimming and J lost 3 bases; unmatched junction nucleotides: 7. The CDR3 here is CASSQVQGASDYGYTF. CDR3 DNA sequence: TGCGCCAGCAGCCAAGTCCAGGGGGCATCCGACTATGGCTACACCTTC.

The chain joins TRBV4-3 to TRBJ1-3; 8 nucleotides align to TRBD1. With V trimmed by 1 base and J by 4 bases, 3 bases remained unmatched. CDR1 is LGHNA and CDR2 is YSLEER in the germline V gene. The CDR3 length is 15 residues. The CDR3 DNA is TGCGCCAGCAGCCAAGGGACAGGGAGAGGAAACACCATATATTTT. Translated, it gives CASSQGTGRGNTIYF.

The V and J genes are TRBV2 and TRBJ2-1; 9 bases agree with TRBD2. V shed 3 bases, J shed 7 bases, and the junction held 10 bases outside the gene matches. Per germline, CDR1 SNHLY and CDR2 FYNNEI. This CDR3 spans 16 amino acids. CDR3 sequence reads: CASSEGLAGSTNEQFF. The CDR3 region has the DNA TGTGCCAGCAGTGAGGGGCTAGCGGGAAGTACGAATGAGCAGTTCTTC.

The chain combines TRBV5-1 with TRBJ2-1; TRBD1 is a possible D gene (6 bases). CDR3 length: 16 amino acids. Trimming removed 2 bases at V and 4 bases at J, with 16 bases between. The germline CDR1 and CDR2 sequences are SGHRS and YFSETQ. CDR3 sequence (DNA): TGCGCCAGCAGCTTAGGGTGGGACACCCGATACAATGAGCAGTTCTTC. Protein product: CASSLGWDTRYNEQFF.

The V and J genes are TRBV18 and TRBJ2-3, with 9 bases fitting TRBD1. The CDR3 is 16 residues long. Looked up from germline, CDR1 is KGHSH and CDR2 is LQKENI. The V and J ends lost 3 bases and 4 bases, in that order; junction bases with no gene match: 8. The CDR3 DNA sequence: TGTGCCAGCTCACCTTCGACAGGGGGTTACGCAGATACGCAGTATTTT. It encodes CASSPSTGGYADTQYF.

The rearrangement joins TRBV7-2 to TRBJ1-2; the D gene is possibly TRBD1 (6 bases). V was trimmed by 1 base and J by 6 bases, leaving 15 bases between them. Germline values: CDR1 SGHTA, CDR2 FQGNSA. The CDR3 totals 15 residues. The CDR3 DNA follows: TGTGCCAGCAGCTTAGACCACAGGGTAAGGGATGGCTACACCTTC. This codes for CASSLDHRVRDGYTF.

In DNA form, the CDR3 reads TGTGCCAGCAGTCAGGATAGCAATCAGCCCCAGCATTTT. Its translation: CASSQDSNQPQHF. The rearrangement links TRBV6-4 to TRBJ1-5; D is ambiguous. Germline V gives CDR1 MRHNA, CDR2 SNTAGT. The CDR3 covers 13 residues. Trimming left V 5 bases short and J 0 bases short, with 5 bases between.

This chain uses TRBV5-1 with TRBJ1-1; 7 nucleotides match TRBD1. Germline loops: CDR1 SGHRS, CDR2 YFSETQ. The CDR3 consists of 15 residues. V lost 4 bases and J lost 0; bases outside the gene matches: 6. CDR3 DNA sequence: TGCGCCAGCAGCCGTCCGGGACAGATGAACACTGAAGCTTTCTTT. Translation: CASSRPGQMNTEAFF.

As concerns this clone: The CDR3 end shows no conserved phenylalanine or tryptophan, and so a read error is likely. Because the CDR3's place on the DNA is in doubt, the DNA is left out and the CDR3 is given as listed by TCRdb. This chain uses TRBV6-1 with TRBJ1-1; TRBD1, the table's D call, lacks a check against the DNA. CDR1 MNHNS and CDR2 SASEGT come from the germline V gene. The CDR3 region is 12 residues in length, termini included. The CDR3 spells CASSERPSIAWA.

The rearrangement joins TRBV28 to TRBJ2-7; TRBD1 might be the D (5 bases). The CDR3 is 15 amino acids. Germline V lookup: CDR1 MDHEN, CDR2 SYDVKM. V was shortened by 3 bases and J by 0 bases, with 12 bases between the two germline ends. The CDR3 protein is CASSLGQGSSYEQYV. The CDR3 bases are TGTGCCAGCAGTTTGGGCCAGGGAAGCTCCTACGAGCAGTACGTC.

This clone occurred a few times. V gene TRBV11-2 combines with J gene TRBJ2-5, with TRBD1 as a possible D gene (6 bases). The CDR3 length is 14 residues. CDR1 and CDR2 from the germline V gene are SGHAT and FQNNGV. V was trimmed by 4 bases and J by 5 bases, leaving 14 bases between them. Here the CDR3 reads CASSSGYRAETQYF. The DNA for the CDR3 is TGTGCCAGCAGCTCAGGGTACAGGGCGGAGACCCAGTACTTC.

The rearrangement uses TRBV20-1 and TRBJ1-3; no firm D call. Trimming took off 3 bases at V and 0 bases at J, with 12 bases between the two ends. Germline loops: CDR1 DFQATT, CDR2 SNEGSKA (reference sequence). This CDR3 is built from 15 residues. The CDR3 DNA sequence: TGCAGTGCTAGTCCACAGTATAACTCTGGAAACACCATATATTTT. Residues: CSASPQYNSGNTIYF.